Each of the 24 T cell receptor beta chains below was sequenced from the same sample in a study of T cell responses to AZD1222 COVID-19 vaccine. Profiling relied on immunoSEQ multiplex PCR, and the TCRdb table lists in-frame clones only, not all of them. The sample has roughly 130,000 clones; 92% are singletons. The sequenced sample was peripheral blood, obtained 28 days after the second AZD1222 dose. The receptors were gathered from an adult who received the AZD1222 COVID-19 vaccine.

CDR3 region: CAGRDRGIGPLHF. CDR3 nucleotides: TGTGCCGGACGGGACAGGGGGATAGGGCCCCTCCACTTT. The genes are TRBV30 and TRBJ1-6; 11 bases map to TRBD1. The germline gives CDR1 GTSNPN, CDR2 SVGIG (reference sequence). The CDR3 runs to 13 residues. Trimming cost V 8 bases and J 13 bases; bases outside gene matches: 10.

V and J are TRBV7-2 and TRBJ1-5; possible D gene TRBD1, 5 bases. This CDR3 is built from 13 residues. Germline lookup yields CDR1 SGHTA and CDR2 FQGNSA. V lost 5 bases, J lost 4 bases, and 9 bases lay in between. The CDR3 DNA sequence: TGTGCCAGCAGCCAGACAGAAAATCAGCCCCAGCATTTT. It codes for CASSQTENQPQHF. Supplemented by reference TRBV7-2 and TRBJ1-5, the full variable domain reads GAGVSQSPSNKVTEKGKDVELRCDPISGHTALYWYRQSLGQGLEFLIYFQGNSAPDKSGLPSDRFSAERTGGSVSTLTIQRTQQEDSAVYLCASSQTENQPQHFGDGTRLSIL.

The CDR3 loop is CASSLAHRGNTIYF. CDR3 bases: TGTGCCAGCAGCTTGGCTCATCGGGGAAACACCATATATTTT. The gene calls are TRBV5-6 and TRBJ1-3; D unclear. There are 14 residues in the CDR3. Germline V CDR1 and CDR2: SGHDT, YYEEEE. The V end was cut by 0 bases, the J end by 4 bases, with 8 bases between.

The J gene is TRBJ2-1, the V gene TRBV5-1, with 9 bases identical to TRBD2. This CDR3 comprises 16 residues. V was clipped by 0 bases and J by 6 bases; unmatched bases: 7. The V gene's germline CDR1 is SGHRS and CDR2 YFSETQ. For the CDR3, the DNA is TGCGCCAGCAGCTTGGCGCCCAGCGGGGGGATCAATGAGCAGTTCTTC. Protein product: CASSLAPSGGINEQFF.

This clone was found once. The rearrangement uses TRBV19 and TRBJ2-2; the D gene is possibly TRBD1 (6 bases). Germline loops: CDR1 LNHDA, CDR2 SQIVND (reference sequence). CDR3 size: 13 residues. With 4 bases removed from V and 6 bases from J, the gap between germline ends came to 9 bases. For the CDR3, the DNA is TGTGCCAGTAGTACAGGACAGCCCGGGGAGCTGTTTTTT. Protein sequence: CASSTGQPGELFF.

The CDR3 region has the DNA TGTGCCAGCAGCCCAGGTCCCAGGGCGCGGGCGCCCGGGGAGCTGTTTTTT. Translation: CASSPGPRARAPGELFF. This rearrangement joins TRBV7-7 to TRBJ2-2, with D perhaps assigned TRBD1 or TRBD2 (5 bases each). V shed 5 bases and J shed 6 bases, with 22 bases lying between them. This CDR3 has 17 residues. Germline CDR1 reads SSHAT; CDR2 reads FNYEAQ (reference sequence).

The chain carries TRBV18 and TRBJ2-1; a weak D match, TRBD2 (6 bases). The CDR3 spans 13 residues. V lost 2 bases, J lost 4 bases, and 6 bases lay in between. Per germline, CDR1 KGHSH and CDR2 LQKENI. The CDR3 protein is CASSPGRYNEQFF. The CDR3 nucleotides read TGTGCCAGCTCACCAGGGAGGTACAATGAGCAGTTCTTC.

The CDR3 DNA reads TGTGCCAGTAGTTCCACCCAGGGGGTCCGGGCTTTCTTT. Protein: CASSSTQGVRAFF. The chain links TRBV19 to TRBJ1-1; TRBD1 aligns across 7 bases. Germline V gene lookup returns CDR1 LNHDA and CDR2 SQIVND (reference sequence). The CDR3 is made up of 13 amino acids. Unmatched junction bases numbered 11, after V lost 5 bases and J lost 11 bases. The full variable domain, its missing parts supplied by reference TRBV19 and TRBJ1-1, is DGGITQSPKYLFRKEGQNVTLSCEQNLNHDAMYWYRQDPGQGLRLIYYSQIVNDFQKGDIAEGYSVSREKKESFPLTVTSAQKNPTAFYLCASSSTQGVRAFFGQGTRLTVV.

This rearrangement joins TRBV6-2 or TRBV6-3 to TRBJ1-5; 8 bases match TRBD1. With V trimmed by 5 bases and J by 6 bases, 3 bases remained unmatched. The CDR3 is 13 amino acids. Per the germline V gene, CDR1 is MNHEY and CDR2 is SVGEGT. As DNA, the CDR3 is TGTGCCAGCAGTACGGACAGGGTTCAGCCCCAGCATTTT. It translates to CASSTDRVQPQHF.

The chain combines TRBV5-1 with TRBJ2-1; D is perhaps TRBD1 or TRBD2 (5 bases each). The germline V gene has CDR1 SGHRS and CDR2 YFSETQ. The CDR3 is made up of 15 amino acids. Trimming took 0 bases from V and 4 from J, leaving 11 bases between them. CDR3 DNA: TGCGCCAGCAGCTTGGGGTGGGGGACGTACAATGAGCAGTTCTTC. Translating gives CASSLGWGTYNEQFF. The whole variable domain, remainder taken from reference TRBV5-1 and TRBJ2-1, is KAGVTQTPRYLIKTRGQQVTLSCSPISGHRSVSWYQQTPGQGLQFLFEYFSETQRNKGNFPGRFSGRQFSNSRSEMNVSTLELGDSALYLCASSLGWGTYNEQFFGPGTRLTVL.

The chain uses TRBV30 and TRBJ2-3; 10 nucleotides line up with TRBD2. The germline gives CDR1 GTSNPN, CDR2 SVGIG (reference sequence). V lost 2 bases, J lost 7 bases, and 6 bases stayed unmatched. CDR3 size: 14 residues. CDR3 protein: CAWSWASGGNTQYF. The CDR3 bases are TGTGCCTGGAGTTGGGCTAGCGGGGGTAATACGCAGTATTTT.

The rearrangement links TRBV12-3 or TRBV12-4 to TRBJ1-1, with unresolved D. Between the trimmed V and J ends, which lost 0 bases and 11 bases, there was a span of 10 bases. The CDR3 length is 12 residues. This chain's CDR3 is CASSLALSRAFF. DNA of the CDR3: TGTGCCAGCAGTTTAGCCCTGTCTAGGGCTTTCTTT.

On this clone: Other DNA sequences in the same sample also yield this CDR3. J is TRBJ1-5 and V is TRBV7-9, with TRBD1 matching 7 bases. The germline CDR1 and CDR2 sequences are SEHNR and FQNEAQ (reference sequence). The trim removed 6 bases at V and 2 bases at J, leaving 4 bases unmatched. The CDR3 sequence is 14 residues long. The CDR3 bases are TGTGCCAGCAGTCAAGACAGGGGCAATCAGCCCCAGCATTTT. Protein sequence: CASSQDRGNQPQHF.

Here the CDR3 reads CASSQVGRRYEQYF. The CDR3 region has the DNA TGTGCCAGCAGCCAAGTCGGGAGAAGGTACGAGCAGTACTTC. J is TRBJ2-7 and V is TRBV3-1 (or the pseudogene TRBV3-2), with D possibly matching TRBD2 (6 bases). V shed 1 base and J shed 4 bases, with 11 bases lying between them. The CDR3 covers 14 residues. The germline V gene has CDR1 LGHDT and CDR2 YNNKEL (reference sequence).

The chain has TRBV25-1 and TRBJ2-3; D gene ambiguous. The CDR3 spans 12 residues. Germline lookup yields CDR1 MGHDK and CDR2 SYGVNS. The V end was cut by 3 bases, the J end by 6 bases, with 7 bases between. As DNA, the CDR3 is TGTGCCAGCAGTGAGGGATGGGATACGCAGTATTTT. Encoded protein: CASSEGWDTQYF.

The chain links TRBV7-8 to TRBJ1-1; weak D call: TRBD1 (6 bases). Germline CDR1 reads SGHVS; CDR2 reads FQNEAQ. CDR3 size: 15 residues. Trimming removed 5 bases at V and 5 bases at J, with 18 bases between. The CDR3 DNA reads as TGTGCCAGCAGCCCCGGATGGGGGGCGGGGACTGAAGCTTTCTTT. This codes for CASSPGWGAGTEAFF.

The V call is TRBV4-3, the J call TRBJ2-1; perhaps D is TRBD1 or TRBD2 (7 bases each). The V gene's germline CDR1 is LGHNA and CDR2 YSLEER. This CDR3 is built from 17 residues. The V gene lost 2 bases and the J gene lost 0 bases, with 14 bases spanning the gap. The CDR3 nucleotides read TGCGCCAGCAGCCAAACCAGGGGGGGGAGCTCCTACAATGAGCAGTTCTTC. Its translation is CASSQTRGGSSYNEQFF.

The chain recombines TRBV12-5 with TRBJ1-2; 7 positions agree with TRBD1. Looked up from germline, CDR1 is LGHNT and CDR2 is FRNRAP. This CDR3 has 15 amino acids. Unmatched junction bases numbered 7, after V lost 2 bases and J lost 4 bases. The chain's CDR3 is CASGLNSGQIYGYTF. Written as DNA, the CDR3 is TGTGCTAGTGGTTTGAATTCGGGACAGATCTATGGCTACACCTTC.

The V call is TRBV4-3, the J call TRBJ1-2; D possibly corresponds to TRBD1 (6 bases). Germline V gene data show CDR1 as LGHNA and CDR2 as YSLEER. There are 14 residues in the CDR3. The V end lost 3 bases, the J end lost 7 bases, and 15 bases lay between the germline ends. CDR3 in DNA: TGCGCCAGCAGCCACGTACAGGGCGGGGGTGGCTACACCTTC. It translates to CASSHVQGGGGYTF.

The chain employs TRBV14 and TRBJ1-1; maybe TRBD1 (6 bases). This CDR3 spans 14 amino acids. CDR1 is SGHDN, CDR2 FVKESK, per germline. Trimming took off 2 bases at V and 5 bases at J, with 12 bases between the two ends. CDR3 amino acids: CASSQTRGGTEAFF. The CDR3 DNA is TGTGCCAGCAGCCAAACCAGGGGTGGGACTGAAGCTTTCTTT.

The V gene is TRBV21-1, the J gene TRBJ2-1; the table assigns TRBD2, which was not confirmed against the DNA. TRBV21-1 is a pseudogene locus. The CDR3 length is 20 residues. This CDR3 reads CASSKIKGELAGGKGNEQFF. For the CDR3, the DNA is TGTGCCAGCAGCAAAATAAAGGGAGAACTAGCGGGAGGCAAGGGCAATGAGCAGTTCTTC.

The gene calls are TRBV10-3 and TRBJ2-7, with 9 bases fitting TRBD1. The ends lost 2 bases at V and 6 bases at J; junction bases unmatched: 8. CDR1 and CDR2 (germline): ENHRY, SYGVKD. The CDR3 extends over 15 amino acids. The CDR3 nucleotides read TGTGCCATCAGTGAGCAACCGGGACAGGGCGGCGAGCAGTACTTC. Its protein product is CAISEQPGQGGEQYF.

This clone was seen once. The genes are TRBV6-1 and TRBJ1-2, with D maybe TRBD1 (5 bases). The CDR3 is made up of 13 amino acids. The V and J ends lost 3 bases and 7 bases respectively, with 12 bases between them. CDR1 is MNHNS, CDR2 SASEGT, per germline. DNA of the CDR3: TGTGCCAGCAGTGACAGGGTGGTATCTGGCTACACCTTC. Amino acid sequence: CASSDRVVSGYTF.

The J gene is TRBJ2-2, the V gene TRBV9, with D perhaps TRBD1 (5 bases). CDR3 length equals 12 residues. The V end lost 7 bases, the J end lost 8 bases, and 12 bases lay between the germline ends. Germline V lookup: CDR1 SGDLS, CDR2 YYNGEE. The CDR3 DNA is TGTGCCAGCCGCCAGGGAACAGGGGAGCTGTTTTTT. This translates into CASRQGTGELFF.